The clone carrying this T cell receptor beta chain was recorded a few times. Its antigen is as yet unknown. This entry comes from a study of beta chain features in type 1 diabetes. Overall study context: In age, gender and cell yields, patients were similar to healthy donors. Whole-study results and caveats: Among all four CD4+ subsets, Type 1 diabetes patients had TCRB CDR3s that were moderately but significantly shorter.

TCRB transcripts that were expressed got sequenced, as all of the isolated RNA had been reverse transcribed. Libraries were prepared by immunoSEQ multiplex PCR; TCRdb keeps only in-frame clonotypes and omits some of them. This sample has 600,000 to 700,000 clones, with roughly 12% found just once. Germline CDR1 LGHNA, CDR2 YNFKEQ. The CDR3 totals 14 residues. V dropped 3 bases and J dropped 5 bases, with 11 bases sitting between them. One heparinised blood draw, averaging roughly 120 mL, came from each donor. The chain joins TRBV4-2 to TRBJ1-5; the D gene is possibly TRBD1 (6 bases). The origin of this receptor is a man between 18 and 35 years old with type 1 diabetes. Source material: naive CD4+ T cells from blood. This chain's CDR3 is CASSHQGLYQPQHF. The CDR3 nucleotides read TGTGCCAGCAGCCACCAGGGGTTGTATCAGCCCCAGCATTTT.